This T cell receptor beta chain was found in a study of metastatic and nonmetastatic thyroid tumors. In the study overall: Both malignant and benign thyroid patients supplied peripheral blood and tumor or nodule tissue samples, across which the repertoires of these patients were then compared.

Thyroid surgery took place with no prior treatment in any patient. The CDR3 length is 14 residues. Germline V gene sequence: CDR1 MDHEN, CDR2 SYDVKM. Trimming cost V 7 bases and J 10 bases, with 19 bases left between them. In the source study's methods: Using the CDR3 differences seen across clinicopathological groups, the authors built a distant-metastasis classifier for papillary thyroid cancer, which was meant to discriminate distant-metastatic patients. TCRdb reprocessed the PCR reads via MiXCR. The authors' filters were not applied to this entry. This table holds around 25,000 clones, about 15% found once. This clone has only one observation.

The chain combines TRBV28 with TRBJ2-2, with a weak D call TRBD2 (5 bases). Sequencing was done on a sample of blood. The source is a female donor with papillary thyroid cancer or a benign thyroid nodule (not recorded which). Some clones in this sample may be carry-over from other donors' samples. CDR3 in amino acids: CASMWAGITAELFF. In DNA form, the CDR3 reads TGTGCCAGCATGTGGGCCGGGATCACGGCGGAGCTGTTTTTT. Full variable domain (outside the CDR3, taken from reference TRBV28 and TRBJ2-2): DVKVTQSSRYLVKRTGEKVFLECVQDMDHENMFWYRQDPGLGLRLIYFSYDVKMKEKGDIPEGYSVSREKKERFSLILESASTNQTSMYLCASMWAGITAELFFGEGSRLTVL.